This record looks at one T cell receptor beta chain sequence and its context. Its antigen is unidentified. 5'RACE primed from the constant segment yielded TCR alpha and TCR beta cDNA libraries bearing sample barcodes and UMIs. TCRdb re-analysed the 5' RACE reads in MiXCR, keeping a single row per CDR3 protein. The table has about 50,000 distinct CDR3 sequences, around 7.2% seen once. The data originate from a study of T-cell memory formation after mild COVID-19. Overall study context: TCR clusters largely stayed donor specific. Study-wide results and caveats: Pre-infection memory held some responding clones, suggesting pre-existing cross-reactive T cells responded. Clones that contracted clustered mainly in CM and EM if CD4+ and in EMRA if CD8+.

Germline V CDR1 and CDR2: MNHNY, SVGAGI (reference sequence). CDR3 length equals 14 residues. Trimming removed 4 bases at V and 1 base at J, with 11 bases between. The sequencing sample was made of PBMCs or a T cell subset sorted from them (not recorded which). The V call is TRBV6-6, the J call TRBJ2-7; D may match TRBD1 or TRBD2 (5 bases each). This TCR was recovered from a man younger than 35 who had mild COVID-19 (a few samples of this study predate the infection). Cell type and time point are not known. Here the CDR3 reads CASSSGTLSYEQYF. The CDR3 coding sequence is TGTGCCAGCAGTTCCGGGACCCTGTCCTACGAGCAGTACTTC.